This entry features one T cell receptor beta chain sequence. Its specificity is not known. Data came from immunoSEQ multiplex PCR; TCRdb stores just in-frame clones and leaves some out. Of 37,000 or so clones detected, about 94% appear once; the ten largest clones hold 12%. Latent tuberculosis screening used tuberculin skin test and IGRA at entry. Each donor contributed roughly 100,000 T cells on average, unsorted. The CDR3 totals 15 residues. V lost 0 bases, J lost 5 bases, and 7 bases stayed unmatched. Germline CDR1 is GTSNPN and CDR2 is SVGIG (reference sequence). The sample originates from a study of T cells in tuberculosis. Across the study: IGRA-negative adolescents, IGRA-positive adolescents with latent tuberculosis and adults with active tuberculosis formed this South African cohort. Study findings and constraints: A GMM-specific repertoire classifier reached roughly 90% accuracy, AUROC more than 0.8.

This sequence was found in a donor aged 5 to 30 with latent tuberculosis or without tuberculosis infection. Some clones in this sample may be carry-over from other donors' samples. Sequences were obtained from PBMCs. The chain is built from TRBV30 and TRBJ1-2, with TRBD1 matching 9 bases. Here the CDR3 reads CAWSVIGTGSYGYTF. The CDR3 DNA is TGTGCCTGGAGTGTAATCGGGACAGGGAGTTATGGCTACACCTTC. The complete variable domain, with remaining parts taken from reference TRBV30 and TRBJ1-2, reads SQTIHQWPATLVQPVGSPLSLECTVEGTSNPNLYWYRQAAGRGLQLLFYSVGIGQISSEVPQNLSASRPQDRQFILSSKKLLLSDSGFYLCAWSVIGTGSYGYTFGSGTRLTVV.